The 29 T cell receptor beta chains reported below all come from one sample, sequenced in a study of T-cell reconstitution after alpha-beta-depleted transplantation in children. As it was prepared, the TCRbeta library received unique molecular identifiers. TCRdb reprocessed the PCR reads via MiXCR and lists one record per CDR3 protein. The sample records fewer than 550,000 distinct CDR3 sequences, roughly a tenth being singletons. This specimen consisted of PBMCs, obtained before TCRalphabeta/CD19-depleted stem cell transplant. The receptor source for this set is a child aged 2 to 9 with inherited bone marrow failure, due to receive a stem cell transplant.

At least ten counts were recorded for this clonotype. The CDR3 bases are TGTGCCAGCAGCTTCTCTACTAGCGGGTGGAGTCACGAGCAGTACTTC. Amino acid sequence: CASSFSTSGWSHEQYF. The V call is TRBV7-9, the J call TRBJ2-7, with 9 bases that match TRBD2. Trimming cost V 3 bases and J 5 bases; bases outside gene matches: 11. The germline V gene has CDR1 SEHNR and CDR2 FQNEAQ (reference sequence). The CDR3 extends over 16 amino acids.

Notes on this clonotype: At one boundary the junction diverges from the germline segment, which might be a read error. The CDR3 here is CASRTQGKGSARSCNEQFF. CDR3 coding DNA: TGTGCCAGCAGGACCCAGGGGAAGGGGTCCGCACGCTCCTGCAATGAGCAGTTCTTC. This rearrangement joins TRBV27 to TRBJ2-1, with D tentatively TRBD1 (6 bases). This CDR3 spans 19 amino acids. Germline CDR1 and CDR2: MNHEY and SMNVEV (reference sequence).

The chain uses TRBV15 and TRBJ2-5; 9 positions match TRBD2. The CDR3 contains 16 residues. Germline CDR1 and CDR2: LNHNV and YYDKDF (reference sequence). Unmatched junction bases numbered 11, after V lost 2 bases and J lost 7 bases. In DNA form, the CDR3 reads TGTGCCACCAGCAGACCGGGGACTAGCAGATTGAGGACCCAGTACTTC. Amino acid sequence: CATSRPGTSRLRTQYF.

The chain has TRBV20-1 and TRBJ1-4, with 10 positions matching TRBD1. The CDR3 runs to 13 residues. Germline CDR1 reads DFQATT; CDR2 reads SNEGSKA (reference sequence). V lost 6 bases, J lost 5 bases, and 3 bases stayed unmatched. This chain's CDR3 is CSATTGGNEKLFF. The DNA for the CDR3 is TGCAGTGCAACGACAGGGGGCAATGAAAAACTGTTTTTT.

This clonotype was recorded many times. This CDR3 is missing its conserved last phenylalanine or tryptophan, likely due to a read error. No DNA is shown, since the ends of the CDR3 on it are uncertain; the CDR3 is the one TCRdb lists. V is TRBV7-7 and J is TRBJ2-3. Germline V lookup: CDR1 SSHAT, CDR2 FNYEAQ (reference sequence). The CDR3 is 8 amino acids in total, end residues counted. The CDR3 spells CASSFVTL.

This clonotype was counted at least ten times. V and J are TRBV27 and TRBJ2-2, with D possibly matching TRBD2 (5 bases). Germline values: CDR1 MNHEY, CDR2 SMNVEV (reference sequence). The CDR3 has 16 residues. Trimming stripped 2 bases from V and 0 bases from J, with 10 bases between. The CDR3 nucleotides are TGTGCCAGCAGTTTAGAGGGCTGGGCGAACACCGGGGAGCTGTTTTTT. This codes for CASSLEGWANTGELFF.

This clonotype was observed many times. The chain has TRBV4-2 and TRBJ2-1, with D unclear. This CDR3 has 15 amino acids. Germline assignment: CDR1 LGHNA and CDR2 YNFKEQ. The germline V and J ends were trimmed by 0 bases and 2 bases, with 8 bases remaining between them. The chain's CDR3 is CASSQEAVTYNEQFF. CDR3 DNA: TGTGCCAGCAGCCAAGAGGCGGTGACCTACAATGAGCAGTTCTTC.

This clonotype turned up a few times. CDR3 loop: CAWSHPPGAQETQYF. CDR3 nucleotides: TGTGCCTGGAGCCATCCCCCGGGGGCACAAGAGACCCAGTACTTC. The rearrangement links TRBV30 to TRBJ2-5; D is tentatively TRBD1 or TRBD2 (6 bases each). V was shortened by 3 bases and J by 2 bases, with 16 bases between the two germline ends. Germline CDR1 GTSNPN, CDR2 SVGIG (reference sequence). The CDR3 has 15 residues.

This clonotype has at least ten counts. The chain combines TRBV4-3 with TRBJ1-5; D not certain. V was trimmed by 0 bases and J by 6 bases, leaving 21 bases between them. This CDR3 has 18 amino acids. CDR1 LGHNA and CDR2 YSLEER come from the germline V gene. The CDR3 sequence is CASSQEWISGSSPQPQHF. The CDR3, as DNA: TGCGCCAGCAGCCAAGAGTGGATCAGCGGATCCTCACCTCAGCCCCAGCATTTT.

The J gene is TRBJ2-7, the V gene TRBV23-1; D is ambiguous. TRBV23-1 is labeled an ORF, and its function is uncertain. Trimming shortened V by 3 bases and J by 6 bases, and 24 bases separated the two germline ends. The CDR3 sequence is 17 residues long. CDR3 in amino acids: CASSHVESLGLTCEQYF. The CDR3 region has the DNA TGCGCCAGCAGTCATGTCGAAAGTTTAGGGCTTACCTGCGAGCAGTACTTC.

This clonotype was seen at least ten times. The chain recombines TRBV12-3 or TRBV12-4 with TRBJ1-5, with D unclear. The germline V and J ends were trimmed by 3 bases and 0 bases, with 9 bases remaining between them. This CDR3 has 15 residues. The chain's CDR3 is CASSFTHDSNQPQHF. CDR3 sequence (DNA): TGTGCCAGCAGTTTTACCCACGATAGCAATCAGCCCCAGCATTTT.

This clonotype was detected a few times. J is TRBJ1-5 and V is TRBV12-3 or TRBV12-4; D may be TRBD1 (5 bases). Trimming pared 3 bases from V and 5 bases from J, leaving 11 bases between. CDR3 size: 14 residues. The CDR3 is CASSFTAGDQPQHF. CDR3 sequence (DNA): TGTGCCAGCAGTTTTACGGCGGGGGATCAGCCCCAGCATTTT.

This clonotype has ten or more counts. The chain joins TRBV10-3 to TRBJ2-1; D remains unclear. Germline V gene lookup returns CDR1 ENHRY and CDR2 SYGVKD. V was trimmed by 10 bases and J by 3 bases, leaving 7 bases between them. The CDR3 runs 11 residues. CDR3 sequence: CATSNYNEQFF. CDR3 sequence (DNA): TGTGCCACCTCGAACTACAATGAGCAGTTCTTC.

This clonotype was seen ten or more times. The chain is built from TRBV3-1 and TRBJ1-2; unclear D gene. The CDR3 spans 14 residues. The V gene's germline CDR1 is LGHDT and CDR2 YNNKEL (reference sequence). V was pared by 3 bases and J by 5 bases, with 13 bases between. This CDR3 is CASSHRVDGYGYTF. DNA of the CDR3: TGTGCCAGCAGCCACAGAGTGGACGGGTATGGCTACACCTTC. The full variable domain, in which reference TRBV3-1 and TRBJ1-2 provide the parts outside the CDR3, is DTAVSQTPKYLVTQMGNDKSIKCEQNLGHDTMYWYKQDSKKFLKIMFSYNNKELIINETVPNRFSPKSPDKAHLNLHINSLELGDSAVYFCASSHRVDGYGYTFGSGTRLTVV.

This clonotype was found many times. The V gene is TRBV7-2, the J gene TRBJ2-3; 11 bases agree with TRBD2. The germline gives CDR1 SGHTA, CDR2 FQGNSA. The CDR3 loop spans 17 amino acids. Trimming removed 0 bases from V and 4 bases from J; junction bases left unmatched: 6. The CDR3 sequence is CASSLARLAGSADTQYF. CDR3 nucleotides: TGTGCCAGCAGCTTAGCAAGACTAGCGGGATCGGCAGATACGCAGTATTTT. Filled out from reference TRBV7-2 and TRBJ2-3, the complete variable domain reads GAGVSQSPSNKVTEKGKDVELRCDPISGHTALYWYRQSLGQGLEFLIYFQGNSAPDKSGLPSDRFSAERTGGSVSTLTIQRTQQEDSAVYLCASSLARLAGSADTQYFGPGTRLTVL.

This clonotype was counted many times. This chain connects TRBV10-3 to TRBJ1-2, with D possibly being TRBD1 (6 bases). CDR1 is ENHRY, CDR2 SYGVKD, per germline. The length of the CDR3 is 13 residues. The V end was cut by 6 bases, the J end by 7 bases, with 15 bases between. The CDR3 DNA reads TGTGCCATCAGCCAACAGGGCCGGGGTGGCTACACCTTC. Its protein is CAISQQGRGGYTF.

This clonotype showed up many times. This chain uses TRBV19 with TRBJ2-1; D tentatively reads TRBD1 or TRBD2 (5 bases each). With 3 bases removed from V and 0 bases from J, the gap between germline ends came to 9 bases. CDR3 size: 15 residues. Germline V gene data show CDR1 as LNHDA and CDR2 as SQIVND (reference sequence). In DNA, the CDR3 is TGTGCCAGTAGTATTGCAGGGAGCTCCTACAATGAGCAGTTCTTC. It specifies CASSIAGSSYNEQFF.

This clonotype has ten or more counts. CDR3 bases: TGTGCCAGCAGTTTACGATTGGTTGGGGGCTACACCTTC. As protein: CASSLRLVGGYTF. The chain employs TRBV28 and TRBJ1-2; D ambiguous. The CDR3 contains 13 residues. Trimming left V 2 bases short and J 8 bases short, with 12 bases between. The V gene's germline CDR1 is MDHEN and CDR2 SYDVKM.

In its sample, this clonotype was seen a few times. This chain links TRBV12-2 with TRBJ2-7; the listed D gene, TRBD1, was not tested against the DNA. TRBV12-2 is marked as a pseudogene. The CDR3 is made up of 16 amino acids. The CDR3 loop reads CASRLEIHRGPYEQYF. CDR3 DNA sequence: TGTGCAAGTCGCTTAGAAATTCACAGGGGACCCTACGAGCAGTACTTC.

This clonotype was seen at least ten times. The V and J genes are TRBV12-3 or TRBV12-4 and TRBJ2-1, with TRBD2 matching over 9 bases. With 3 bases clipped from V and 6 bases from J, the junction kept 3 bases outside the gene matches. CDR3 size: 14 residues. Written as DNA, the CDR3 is TGTGCCAGCAGTTTCATGCGGGAGGGCAATGAGCAGTTCTTC. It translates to CASSFMREGNEQFF.

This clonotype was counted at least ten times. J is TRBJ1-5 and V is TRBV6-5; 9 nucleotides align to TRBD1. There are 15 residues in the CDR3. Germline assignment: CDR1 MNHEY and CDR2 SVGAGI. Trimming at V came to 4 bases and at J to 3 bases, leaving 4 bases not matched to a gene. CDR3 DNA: TGTGCCAGCAGTTCCAGGACAGGGGACAATCAGCCCCAGCATTTT. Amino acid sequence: CASSSRTGDNQPQHF.

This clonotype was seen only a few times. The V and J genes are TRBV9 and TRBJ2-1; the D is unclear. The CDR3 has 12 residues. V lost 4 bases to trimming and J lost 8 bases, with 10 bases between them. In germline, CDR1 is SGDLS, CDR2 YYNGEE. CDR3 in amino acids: CASSYTIDEQFF. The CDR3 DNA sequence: TGTGCCAGCAGCTATACAATCGATGAGCAGTTCTTC.

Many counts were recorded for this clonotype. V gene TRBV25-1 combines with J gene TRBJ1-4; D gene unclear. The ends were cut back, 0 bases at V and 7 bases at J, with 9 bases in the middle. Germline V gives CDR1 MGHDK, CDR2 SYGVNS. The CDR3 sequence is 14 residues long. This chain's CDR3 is CASSEYATGEKLFF. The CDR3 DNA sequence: TGTGCCAGCAGTGAATACGCGACTGGTGAAAAACTGTTTTTT.

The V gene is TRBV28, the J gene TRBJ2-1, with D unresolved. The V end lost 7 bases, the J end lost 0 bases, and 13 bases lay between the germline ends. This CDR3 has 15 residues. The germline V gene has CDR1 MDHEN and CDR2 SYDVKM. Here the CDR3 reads CASTSPGLSYNEQFF. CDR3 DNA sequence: TGTGCCAGCACCTCTCCGGGCCTCTCCTACAATGAGCAGTTCTTC.

The CDR3 nucleotides are TGTGCCAGCAGTTCTCAAGTCGAGCAGTACTTC. Protein: CASSSQVEQYF. The genes are TRBV6-2 or TRBV6-3 and TRBJ2-7, with no clear D. Germline V gene lookup returns CDR1 MNHEY and CDR2 SVGEGT. Trimming left V 4 bases short and J 6 bases short, with 7 bases between. There are 11 residues in the CDR3.

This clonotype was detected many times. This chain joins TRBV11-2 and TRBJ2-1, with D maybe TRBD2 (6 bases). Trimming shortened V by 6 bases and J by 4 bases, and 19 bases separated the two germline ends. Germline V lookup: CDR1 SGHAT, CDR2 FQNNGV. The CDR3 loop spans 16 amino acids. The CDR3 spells CASRSGLHIKYNEQFF. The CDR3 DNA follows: TGTGCCAGCAGATCGGGACTCCATATAAAGTACAATGAGCAGTTCTTC.

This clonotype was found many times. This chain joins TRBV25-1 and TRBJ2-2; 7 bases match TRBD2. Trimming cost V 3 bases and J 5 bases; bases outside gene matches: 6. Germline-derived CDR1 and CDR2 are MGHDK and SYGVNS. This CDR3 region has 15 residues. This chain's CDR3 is CASSDAGVGTGELFF. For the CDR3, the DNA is TGTGCCAGCAGTGATGCGGGAGTCGGTACCGGGGAGCTGTTTTTT.

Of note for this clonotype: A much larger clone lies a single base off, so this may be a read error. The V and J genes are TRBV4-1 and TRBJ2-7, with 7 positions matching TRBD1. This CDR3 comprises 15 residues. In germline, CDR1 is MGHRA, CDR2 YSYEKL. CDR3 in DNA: TGCGCCAGCAGCCAGGCTGGGACAGCCTCCTACGAGCAGCACTTC. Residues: CASSQAGTASYEQHF.

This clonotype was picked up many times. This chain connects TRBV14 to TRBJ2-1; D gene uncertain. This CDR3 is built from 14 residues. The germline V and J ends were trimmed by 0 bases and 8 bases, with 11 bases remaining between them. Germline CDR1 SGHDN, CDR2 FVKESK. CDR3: CASSQEATFDEQFF. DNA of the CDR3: TGTGCCAGCAGCCAAGAGGCCACCTTTGATGAGCAGTTCTTC.